Each of the 10 T cell receptor beta chains below was sequenced from the same sample in a study of graft-versus-host responses after intestinal transplantation. Clones were read by immunoSEQ multiplex PCR, and TCRdb kept only the in-frame ones, dropping some. This sample has tens of thousands of clones; roughly 93% occur once, and the top ten carry 0.15% to 0.2%. These receptors lack a known antigen. Sequenced here: unstimulated CD4+ T cells sorted from spleen or lymph node cells, sampled before transplant. All receptors come from a human donor who was the organ donor for an intestinal transplant.

The V call is TRBV25-1, the J call TRBJ1-2, with D possibly TRBD1 on 5 matching bases. The CDR3 loop spans 14 amino acids. Germline lookup yields CDR1 MGHDK and CDR2 SYGVNS. Trimming left V 3 bases short and J 3 bases short, with 11 bases between. CDR3 amino acids: CASSEAGIDYGYTF. As DNA, the CDR3 is TGTGCCAGCAGTGAGGCAGGGATTGACTATGGCTACACCTTC.

This rearrangement joins TRBV18 to TRBJ1-6; no clear D gene. This CDR3 has 15 residues. Trimming took 2 bases from V and 0 from J, leaving 5 bases between them. In germline, CDR1 is KGHSH, CDR2 LQKENI. For the CDR3, the DNA is TGTGCCAGCTCACCAGGGAGCTCCTATAATTCACCCCTCCACTTT. Its translation is CASSPGSSYNSPLHF.

The V and J genes are TRBV14 and TRBJ2-1; D perhaps matches TRBD1 (6 bases). Trimming took off 5 bases at V and 3 bases at J, with 17 bases between the two ends. The CDR3 consists of 16 residues. Germline lookup yields CDR1 SGHDN and CDR2 FVKESK. As DNA, the CDR3 is TGTGCCAGCAGCTCGCTTATGTGGACAGACTACAATGAGCAGTTCTTC. Translating gives CASSSLMWTDYNEQFF.

V is TRBV4-3 and J is TRBJ1-5; D might be TRBD1 (5 bases). CDR1 is LGHNA and CDR2 is YSLEER in the germline V gene. The CDR3 covers 15 residues. V was clipped by 1 base and J by 4 bases, with 11 bases between them. CDR3 nucleotides: TGCGCCAGCAGCCAAGGGCAGGGCGGGAATCAGCCCCAGCATTTT. This encodes CASSQGQGGNQPQHF.

The chain uses TRBV2 and TRBJ1-2; TRBD1 matches at 7 bases. With 4 bases clipped from V and 6 bases from J, the junction kept 20 bases outside the gene matches. Germline CDR1 reads SNHLY; CDR2 reads FYNNEI. The CDR3 runs to 18 residues. CDR3 protein: CASSGPDREGDGEDGYTF. The CDR3 DNA sequence: TGTGCCAGCAGTGGTCCAGACAGGGAGGGGGATGGGGAAGATGGCTACACCTTC.

V gene TRBV6-6 combines with J gene TRBJ1-5, with 10 positions matching TRBD1. The V gene end was trimmed by 5 bases and the J gene end by 4 bases; junction bases not matched to a gene: 8. Germline values: CDR1 MNHNY, CDR2 SVGAGI (reference sequence). This CDR3 is 16 amino acids long. For the CDR3, the DNA is TGTGCCAGCAGTCCTCGGGACAGGGGCCTTAATCAGCCCCAGCATTTT. This sequence encodes CASSPRDRGLNQPQHF.

The rearrangement joins TRBV11-3 to TRBJ2-7, with D unresolved. V lost 1 base and J 2 bases, leaving 6 bases between the germline ends. The CDR3 contains 13 residues. Germline CDR1 reads SGHNT; CDR2 reads YENEEA. The CDR3 nucleotides are TGTGCCAGCAGCTTAGGGGCAGCCTACGAGCAGTACTTC. Its protein product is CASSLGAAYEQYF.

The chain recombines TRBV6-6 with TRBJ1-1, with D unresolved. CDR3 length equals 14 residues. Germline V gene sequence: CDR1 MNHNY, CDR2 SVGAGI (reference sequence). V lost 10 bases to trimming and J lost 1 base, with 16 bases between them. The CDR3 DNA is TGTGCCACCATACCGTACGCTGAGAACACTGAAGCTTTCTTT. Amino acids: CATIPYAENTEAFF.

CDR3 in DNA: TGTGCCAGCAGTTACCCCACCGGAGCTAACTATGGCTACACCTTC. Translated, it gives CASSYPTGANYGYTF. The chain uses TRBV6-6 and TRBJ1-2, with D uncertain. V lost 2 bases and J 0 bases, leaving 10 bases between the germline ends. Germline loops: CDR1 MNHNY, CDR2 SVGAGI (reference sequence). This CDR3 has 15 residues.

The chain couples TRBV5-1 to TRBJ1-6; tentative D call: TRBD1 (6 bases). V was cut by 5 bases and J by 5 bases, with 14 bases left in between. The length of the CDR3 is 15 residues. Germline CDR1 and CDR2: SGHRS and YFSETQ. Written as DNA, the CDR3 is TGCGCCAGCAGTTTACAGGGAGGCGATAATTCACCCCTCCACTTT. This sequence encodes CASSLQGGDNSPLHF.